This entry concerns a single T cell receptor (beta chain). Its antigen is unknown. CDR1 and CDR2 (germline): SGHTA, FQGNSA. V shed 7 bases, J shed 1 base, and the junction held 12 bases outside the gene matches. The CDR3 loop spans 17 amino acids. Profiled with immunoSEQ multiplex PCR; TCRdb holds only in-frame clones, not every one. The sample shows 68,000 or so clones, almost 95% of them seen only once. This entry comes from a study of T cell clones after liver transplantation. About the study: Subjects received no induction therapy and standard immunosuppression until randomization at 12-24 months post-transplant.

Study conclusions and caveats: Compared with third party-reactive sequences, donor-reactive ones declined more, independent of withdrawal success. Small, mixed patient groups and varying post-transplant times limit these conclusions.

This TCR derives from a human patient who received a liver transplant. Part of the T cell pool may stem from the graft donor. The chain combines TRBV7-2 with TRBJ2-7; 11 bases match TRBD2. Material: CD4+ T cells from blood, obtained less than 26 months after liver transplant. The CDR3 coding sequence is TGTGCCAGCACCGTGAGGGGGCGACTAGCGGGATCCTACGAGCAGTACTTC. Translated, it gives CASTVRGRLAGSYEQYF.